The 17 T cell receptor beta chains below were found in one sample sequenced in a study of early T cells in non-severe SARS-CoV-2 infection (dated by TCRdb to about 2021). The receptor library was made with 5' RACE. TCRdb shows the sequencer as NextSeq 500. Through fastp at Q25 and MiXCR, TCRdb rebuilt clones from the public reads, retaining in-frame beta chains. Identical CDR3 protein sequences are pooled into one entry, listed with their most common genes and DNA. The table for this sample lists more than 95,000 distinct CDR3 sequences; roughly 17% of them were counted only once. The ten largest account for roughly 1.2% of the sample. Input material: whole blood. The receptors here all came from an adult who was a healthcare worker with PCR-confirmed SARS-CoV-2 infection or an uninfected control (not recorded which).

This clonotype has a handful of counts. The chain uses TRBV28 and TRBJ2-3, with 7 bases fitting TRBD1. After removal of 3 bases from V and 4 bases from J, the junction contained 13 bases not matched to a gene. Germline values: CDR1 MDHEN, CDR2 SYDVKM. This CDR3 region has 17 residues. CDR3 amino acids: CASSLGTLTGYADTQYF. The CDR3 DNA follows: TGTGCCAGCAGTTTGGGAACCCTGACAGGGTATGCAGATACGCAGTATTTT.

CDR3 sequence: CATSDDDRGAYNEQFF. CDR3 in DNA: TGTGCCACCAGTGATGATGACAGGGGGGCCTACAATGAGCAGTTCTTC. The chain links TRBV24-1 to TRBJ2-1, with TRBD1 identical over 9 bases. Germline values: CDR1 KGHDR, CDR2 SFDVKD. J gave up 2 bases and V 3 bases, and 4 bases lay outside the gene matches. CDR3 length: 16 residues.

This chain connects TRBV7-2 to TRBJ2-7; D remains ambiguous. V was cut by 5 bases and J by 1 base, with 6 bases left in between. Looked up from germline, CDR1 is SGHTA and CDR2 is FQGNSA. The CDR3 is made up of 12 amino acids. CDR3 amino acids: CASSGKSYEQYF. DNA of the CDR3: TGTGCCAGCAGCGGAAAGTCCTACGAGCAGTACTTC.

This clonotype was picked up a small number of times. The rearrangement links TRBV27 to TRBJ2-3, with D possibly being TRBD2 (7 bases). The CDR3 runs 15 residues. Looked up from germline, CDR1 is MNHEY and CDR2 is SMNVEV (reference sequence). V lost 6 bases, J lost 1 base, and 14 bases lay in between. CDR3 bases: TGTGCCAGCAGCCCCGGGGGGCTTCGCACAGATACGCAGTATTTT. This gives the protein CASSPGGLRTDTQYF.

This clonotype was seen more than once but under ten times. The chain joins TRBV12-3 or TRBV12-4 to TRBJ2-5; no firm D call. This CDR3 is 15 amino acids long. V was clipped by 3 bases and J by 2 bases, with 13 bases between them. In nucleotides, the CDR3 is TGTGCCAGCAGTTTCGTATCGAACTCTCAAGAGACCCAGTACTTC. Its protein is CASSFVSNSQETQYF.

The table lists this clonotype with a few counts. The J gene is TRBJ1-1, the V gene TRBV27, with D perhaps matching TRBD1 (6 bases). CDR3 length: 17 amino acids. The germline V gene has CDR1 MNHEY and CDR2 SMNVEV (reference sequence). Trimming removed 5 bases from V and 1 base from J, with 20 bases in between. The chain's CDR3 is CASSPWGRGSPNTEAFF. Here the CDR3 DNA reads TGTGCCAGCAGTCCTTGGGGGAGGGGGTCACCGAACACTGAAGCTTTCTTT.

The gene calls are TRBV27 and TRBJ2-7, with 8 positions matching TRBD2. This CDR3 is built from 16 residues. The germline CDR1 and CDR2 sequences are MNHEY and SMNVEV (reference sequence). The ends lost 4 bases at V and 4 bases at J; junction bases unmatched: 12. The CDR3 bases are TGTGCCAGCAGTTCACCTAACACAGCGGGAGTATACGAGCAGTACTTC. Protein: CASSSPNTAGVYEQYF.

The gene calls are TRBV7-2 and TRBJ2-1; no firm D call. Per the germline V gene, CDR1 is SGHTA and CDR2 is FQGNSA. V lost 6 bases and J lost 5, with 14 bases in between. This CDR3 has 14 amino acids. The CDR3 loop reads CASSQGLDNNEQFF. For the CDR3, the DNA is TGTGCCAGCAGTCAAGGGCTAGACAACAATGAGCAGTTCTTC.

This clonotype was counted a single time. The V and J genes are TRBV10-3 and TRBJ2-2, with D unresolved. V lost 2 bases to trimming and J lost 5 bases, with 9 bases between them. The length of the CDR3 is 14 residues. The germline V gene encodes CDR1 ENHRY and CDR2 SYGVKD. DNA for the CDR3: TGTGCCATCAGTGAGCATGGGGTAACCGGGGAGCTGTTTTTT. Translation: CAISEHGVTGELFF.

The gene calls are TRBV20-1 and TRBJ2-5; D is uncertain. Germline V CDR1 and CDR2: DFQATT, SNEGSKA (reference sequence). CDR3 length equals 14 residues. Trimming removed 3 bases from V and 7 bases from J, with 18 bases in between. The CDR3 region has the DNA TGCAGTGCTAGTCAGCCCAGCCCTGAAGGGACCCAGTACTTC. Encoded protein: CSASQPSPEGTQYF.

The chain couples TRBV20-1 to TRBJ1-1, with no clear D. V lost 1 base, J lost 12 bases, and 12 bases lay in between. CDR1 and CDR2 (germline): DFQATT, SNEGSKA (reference sequence). The length of the CDR3 is 11 residues. CDR3 amino acids: CSARVLKDPFF. The CDR3, as DNA: TGCAGTGCTAGAGTACTGAAGGACCCTTTCTTT.

In its sample, this clonotype was seen a few times. The V call is TRBV29-1, the J call TRBJ2-3; D is ambiguous. The V end was cut by 6 bases, the J end by 0 bases, with 10 bases between. The CDR3 sequence is 13 residues long. Germline V lookup: CDR1 SQVTM, CDR2 ANQGSEA. The CDR3 is CSVSQDSTDTQYF. The CDR3 DNA is TGCAGCGTCTCCCAGGACAGCACAGATACGCAGTATTTT.

There are a few counts of this clonotype. V gene TRBV7-2 combines with J gene TRBJ2-1; D is tentatively TRBD1 or TRBD2 (6 bases each). The V end was cut by 3 bases, the J end by 6 bases, with 18 bases between. Germline lookup yields CDR1 SGHTA and CDR2 FQGNSA. The CDR3 is made up of 16 amino acids. CDR3 nucleotides: TGTGCCAGCAGCTTGGGTTGGGGGGCGGCACCCAATGAGCAGTTCTTC. Its translation is CASSLGWGAAPNEQFF.

The chain joins TRBV18 to TRBJ2-3; D possibly corresponds to TRBD1 (5 bases). The V end lost 5 bases, the J end lost 6 bases, and 12 bases lay between the germline ends. The CDR3 spans 13 residues. Germline V gene lookup returns CDR1 KGHSH and CDR2 LQKENI. Written as DNA, the CDR3 is TGTGCCAGCTCAAAGGACATCAGGGATACGCAGTATTTT. Encoded protein: CASSKDIRDTQYF.

The chain links TRBV30 to TRBJ1-5; tentative D call: TRBD1 (6 bases). V was clipped by 1 base and J by 1 base, with 8 bases between them. Looked up from germline, CDR1 is GTSNPN and CDR2 is SVGIG (reference sequence). The CDR3 spans 14 residues. The DNA of the CDR3 is TGTGCCTGGAGTGCAGGGGAGAGCAATCAGCCCCAGCATTTT. Protein sequence: CAWSAGESNQPQHF.

The rearrangement links TRBV9 to TRBJ2-6; D is ambiguous. The ends were cut back, 0 bases at V and 0 bases at J, with 4 bases in the middle. The germline V gene has CDR1 SGDLS and CDR2 YYNGEE. There are 15 residues in the CDR3. The CDR3 spells CASSVDGSGANVLTF. The CDR3 region has the DNA TGTGCCAGCAGCGTAGATGGCTCTGGGGCCAACGTCCTGACTTTC.

The CDR3 reads CASIGDNEQFF. DNA of the CDR3: TGTGCCAGCATAGGGGACAATGAGCAGTTCTTC. The chain combines TRBV21-1 with TRBJ2-1; TRBD1 is taken as the D call from the table, unchecked against the DNA. TRBV21-1 is tagged as a pseudogene. CDR3 length equals 11 residues.